This is a list of T cell receptor beta chains from one sample in a study of T cell responses to AZD1222 COVID-19 vaccine. The assay was immunoSEQ multiplex PCR, and TCRdb's table has in-frame clones only and misses some. The sample has approximately 100,000 clones, 87% seen once. The sequencing used peripheral blood, collected on day 0 of AZD1222 vaccination. The receptors were gathered from an adult in good health. Each CDR3 is given with its conserved first and last residue. D genes are given only for firm matches. Where a row states a size, it is once, few, many or the class of an expanded clone; other rows omit it.

TRBV5-1	-	TRBJ2-2	-	TGCGCCAGCAGCTTGCACTCAGGTTTTGATACCGGGGAGCTGTTTTTT	CASSLHSGFDTGELFF
TRBV11-3	-	TRBJ1-1	-	TGTGCCAGCAGCTTAGGCAGGTCCACTGAAGCTTTCTTT	CASSLGRSTEAFF
TRBV5-6	-	TRBJ1-1	-	TGTGCCAGCAGCTTGAGGCCGCACACTGAAGCTTTCTTT	CASSLRPHTEAFF
TRBV4-2	-	TRBJ2-7	-	TGTGCCAGCAGCCAAGACACAGGGTACTGGTCCTACGAGCAGTACTTC	CASSQDTGYWSYEQYF
TRBV18	-	TRBJ1-2	TRBD1	TGTGCCAGCTCACCACGGACAGGGGATAGAGGAGGCTACACCTTC	CASSPRTGDRGGYTF
TRBV24-1	-	TRBJ1-5	-	TGTGCCACCAGTAGGAACCAGGCGAATCAGCCCCAGCATTTT	CATSRNQANQPQHF
TRBV7-9	-	TRBJ2-5	TRBD2	TGTGCCAGCAGCTTATTTGGCGGGGGGGCCCAGGAGACCCAGTACTTC	CASSLFGGGAQETQYF
TRBV7-2	few	TRBJ1-1	-	TGTGCCAGCAGCTTGGGACGGACCACTGAAGCTTTCTTT	CASSLGRTTEAFF
TRBV4-2	few	TRBJ2-7	-	TGTGCCAGCAGCCAAGATACAGGGATAACCTACGAGCAGTACTTC	CASSQDTGITYEQYF
TRBV7-3	-	TRBJ2-1	TRBD1	TGTGCCAGCAGCCAGGGACAGGGACTCTACAATGAGCAGTTCTTC	CASSQGQGLYNEQFF
TRBV5-4	-	TRBJ2-7	TRBD1	TGTGCCAGCAGCCTGGGACAGGGTTCTTCCTACGAGCAGTACTTC	CASSLGQGSSYEQYF
TRBV7-2	-	TRBJ2-2	-	TGTGCCAGCAGCTTTGGGGCGCTCACCGGGGAGCTGTTTTTT	CASSFGALTGELFF
TRBV24-1	-	TRBJ2-5	-	TGTGCCACCAGCAGGGTCGAGACCCAGTACTTC	CATSRVETQYF
TRBV11-2	-	TRBJ1-2	TRBD1	TGTGCCAGCAGCCGGGGGACAGGGGTCGGCTATGGCTACACCTTC	CASSRGTGVGYGYTF
TRBV5-5	-	TRBJ1-4	-	TGTGCCAGCAGCTTGGCTAGCCGGATAAATGAAAAACTGTTTTTT	CASSLASRINEKLFF
TRBV9	-	TRBJ2-1	-	TGTGCCAGCAGCCCGGCTACGGGTGCGGGTAGATTCGGCAATGAGCAGTTCTTC	CASSPATGAGRFGNEQFF
TRBV7-2	-	TRBJ1-1	-	TGTGCCAGCAGCCCAACGAAGAATGTCCGCATGAACACTGAAGCTTTCTTT	CASSPTKNVRMNTEAFF
TRBV6-5	-	TRBJ1-3	-	TGTGCCAGCAGTTACTCGTATAATTGGGGAAACACCATATATTTT	CASSYSYNWGNTIYF
TRBV6-5	-	TRBJ1-2	TRBD1	TGTGCCAGCAGACGCGGACAGGGGGCTATTGGCTACACCTTC	CASRRGQGAIGYTF
TRBV5-8	-	TRBJ2-3	TRBD1	TGTGCCAGCAGCCGGGGACAGGGGGTGGTGCACACAGATACGCAGTATTTT	CASSRGQGVVHTDTQYF
TRBV21-1	-	TRBJ1-2	-	TGTGCCAGCAGCCAAAATAACCCTCCGAGGAATAGGTATGGCTACACCTTC	CASSQNNPPRNRYGYTF
TRBV3-1/TRBV3-2	-	TRBJ1-2	-	TGTGCCAGCAGCCGAAACAGAAACTATGGCTACACCTTC	CASSRNRNYGYTF